The 9 T cell receptor beta chains listed next were all sequenced from one sample in a study of T cells after yellow fever vaccination. One entry per CDR3 protein, called by TCRdb with MiXCR from the 5' RACE reads. The sample consists of around 150,000 distinct CDR3 sequences, approximately 6.7% of them appearing once. Sequencing was performed on CD4+ T cells sorted from PBMCs, taken less than 6 days after the first yellow fever vaccination. The receptor source for this set is a man aged 18 to 29 who received the YFV17D yellow fever vaccine.

The sample holds many counts of this clonotype. This chain links TRBV20-1 with TRBJ1-5; maybe TRBD1 (5 bases). Germline values: CDR1 DFQATT, CDR2 SNEGSKA (reference sequence). The CDR3 has 15 amino acids. V was clipped by 1 base and J by 5 bases, with 15 bases between them. In DNA form, the CDR3 reads TGCAGTGCTAGAGGGTACGGGCAGGGAGATCAGCCCCAGCATTTT. Its protein product is CSARGYGQGDQPQHF.

The chain couples TRBV10-2 to TRBJ2-5; D is perhaps TRBD1 (6 bases). The CDR3 has 16 amino acids. Germline V lookup: CDR1 WSHSY, CDR2 SAAADI. Trimming took 6 bases from V and 2 from J, leaving 19 bases between them. This chain's CDR3 is CASSGPGTPLQETQYF. As DNA, the CDR3 is TGCGCCAGCAGCGGCCCCGGGACACCCCTTCAAGAGACCCAGTACTTC.

This clonotype was counted ten times or more. V is TRBV6-1 and J is TRBJ2-7, with 7 bases aligning to TRBD2. This CDR3 has 16 residues. The germline gives CDR1 MNHNS, CDR2 SASEGT. V lost 5 bases and J lost 2; bases outside the gene matches: 12. The CDR3 nucleotides read TGTGCCAGCAGTCAACCGGGGGGACGGATGACCTACGAGCAGTACTTC. As protein: CASSQPGGRMTYEQYF.

The chain carries TRBV4-1 and TRBJ2-2; D unresolved. V dropped 4 bases and J dropped 4 bases, with 13 bases sitting between them. Germline CDR1 reads MGHRA; CDR2 reads YSYEKL. CDR3 length: 15 amino acids. The CDR3 bases are TGCGCCAGCAGCCCCAAGGTTGGGGTCACCGGGGAGCTGTTTTTT. This codes for CASSPKVGVTGELFF.

Many counts were recorded for this clonotype. V gene TRBV4-3 combines with J gene TRBJ2-3; no clear D gene. Trimming took 2 bases from V and 2 from J, leaving 5 bases between them. The CDR3 has 13 amino acids. Germline V lookup: CDR1 LGHNA, CDR2 YSLEER. CDR3 residues: CASSQTFTDTQYF. The CDR3, as DNA: TGCGCCAGCAGCCAAACATTCACAGATACGCAGTATTTT.

This clonotype occurred many times. V gene TRBV5-1 combines with J gene TRBJ2-5; 7 nucleotides line up with TRBD2. This CDR3 has 15 residues. After removal of 0 bases from V and 3 bases from J, the junction contained 5 bases not matched to a gene. CDR1 is SGHRS and CDR2 is YFSETQ in the germline V gene. In DNA, the CDR3 is TGCGCCAGCAGCTTGGCCCCGGCGGGAGAAGAGACCCAGTACTTC. Residues: CASSLAPAGEETQYF.

This clonotype appeared a few times. This chain connects TRBV9 to TRBJ2-3, with D perhaps TRBD1 or TRBD2 (5 bases each). Per the germline V gene, CDR1 is SGDLS and CDR2 is YYNGEE. The CDR3 consists of 15 residues. V dropped 0 bases and J dropped 6 bases, with 14 bases sitting between them. In DNA form, the CDR3 reads TGTGCCAGCAGCGTAGGGGACCTCCACGGGGATACGCAGTATTTT. Protein product: CASSVGDLHGDTQYF.

This clonotype has more than one count but fewer than ten. The genes are TRBV6-5 and TRBJ1-2, with D perhaps matching TRBD1 (5 bases). Germline V gene data show CDR1 as MNHEY and CDR2 as SVGAGI. CDR3 length: 15 residues. V lost 2 bases and J 4 bases, leaving 14 bases between the germline ends. CDR3 amino acids: CASSYLRAPSYGYTF. The CDR3 nucleotides are TGTGCCAGCAGTTACCTCAGGGCCCCTTCCTATGGCTACACCTTC.

This clonotype was picked up many times. The chain links TRBV20-1 to TRBJ2-3; D uncertain. Germline V gene data show CDR1 as DFQATT and CDR2 as SNEGSKA (reference sequence). CDR3 length equals 12 residues. Deletions cut 1 base from V and 1 base from J, with 3 bases between. The DNA for the CDR3 is TGCAGTGCTAGAGGGGGCACAGATACGCAGTATTTT. It specifies CSARGGTDTQYF.